The rows below give T cell receptor beta chains drawn from one sample of a study of control samples from healthy donors and cancer patients. The data were produced by immunoSEQ multiplex PCR, yet TCRdb's version contains in-frame clones alone and is incomplete. In the table there are about 150,000 clones, roughly 93% of which are singletons. The sample taken for sequencing was blood. All receptors come from a man younger than 30 in good health. The CDR3 runs from the conserved cysteine through the conserved F or W. A D gene is named only where the DNA matches it firmly. Size is omitted from some rows. Given values are once, few, many or a class for expanded clones.

D: TRBD1; J: TRBJ2-7; size: NA; V: TRBV5-4; CDR3: CASSYKQGSLTYEQYF; DNA: TGTGCCAGCAGCTATAAACAGGGGTCCCTAACCTACGAGCAGTACTTC
D: NA; J: TRBJ1-6; size: NA; V: TRBV7-2; CDR3: CASSYTGMGSPLHF; DNA: TGTGCCAGCAGCTACACAGGGATGGGATCACCCCTCCACTTT
D: NA; J: TRBJ2-2; size: NA; V: TRBV6-5; CDR3: CASRRAGYLTGELFF; DNA: TGTGCCAGCAGAAGAGCAGGGTACCTCACCGGGGAGCTGTTTTTT
D: NA; J: TRBJ2-7; size: NA; V: TRBV5-6; CDR3: CASSLSAVAYEQYF; DNA: TGTGCCAGCAGCTTGTCCGCGGTCGCCTACGAGCAGTACTTC
D: TRBD2; J: TRBJ2-7; size: NA; V: TRBV6-6; CDR3: CASSYRGSGASYEQYF; DNA: TGTGCCAGCAGTTACCGAGGTAGCGGGGCCTCCTACGAGCAGTACTTC
D: NA; J: TRBJ1-4; size: NA; V: TRBV9; CDR3: CASSGGTTNEKLFF; DNA: TGTGCCAGCAGCGGAGGGACAACTAATGAAAAACTGTTTTTT
D: TRBD1; J: TRBJ2-6; size: NA; V: TRBV28; CDR3: CASSHPWTGGSGANVLTF; DNA: TGTGCCAGCAGTCACCCGTGGACAGGGGGCTCTGGGGCCAACGTCCTGACTTTC
D: NA; J: TRBJ1-3; size: NA; V: TRBV10-3; CDR3: CAINGDPGNTIYF; DNA: TGTGCCATCAACGGGGATCCTGGAAACACCATATATTTT
D: NA; J: TRBJ2-1; size: NA; V: TRBV7-3; CDR3: CASSLGPGASYNEQFF; DNA: TGTGCCAGCAGCTTAGGACCAGGGGCCTCCTACAATGAGCAGTTCTTC
D: TRBD1; J: TRBJ1-3; size: NA; V: TRBV28; CDR3: CASSRTGNGNTIYF; DNA: TGTGCCAGCAGCCGGACAGGGAATGGAAACACCATATATTTT
D: NA; J: TRBJ2-3; size: NA; V: TRBV13; CDR3: CASSFSFTSTDTQYF; DNA: TGTGCCAGCAGCTTTAGCTTTACTAGCACAGATACGCAGTATTTT
D: NA; J: TRBJ1-5; size: NA; V: TRBV30; CDR3: CAWSDGGNQPQHF; DNA: TGTGCCTGGAGTGACGGGGGCAATCAGCCCCAGCATTTT
D: NA; J: TRBJ1-2; size: NA; V: TRBV15; CDR3: CATSRDRAEVLNYGYTF; DNA: TGTGCCACCAGCAGAGATCGCGCGGAGGTGCTTAACTATGGCTACACCTTC
D: NA; J: TRBJ1-3; size: NA; V: TRBV7-6; CDR3: CASSSLGGGSTGNTIYF; DNA: TGTGCCAGCAGCTCCCTTGGAGGGGGTTCCACTGGAAACACCATATATTTT
D: TRBD2; J: TRBJ2-3; size: NA; V: TRBV28; CDR3: CASRPPPAGGSTDTQYF; DNA: TGTGCCAGCAGGCCACCCCCAGCGGGGGGAAGCACAGATACGCAGTATTTT
D: TRBD2; J: TRBJ2-1; size: once; V: TRBV29-1; CDR3: CSVVTSGGVPFF; DNA: TGCAGCGTTGTAACTAGCGGGGGGGTTCCGTTCTTC
D: NA; J: TRBJ2-3; size: NA; V: TRBV5-1; CDR3: CASSLDTRDTDTQYF; DNA: TGCGCCAGCAGCTTGGATACCAGGGACACAGATACGCAGTATTTT
D: NA; J: TRBJ2-7; size: once; V: TRBV30; CDR3: CAWSSRESDEQYF; DNA: TGTGCCTGGAGCTCTAGGGAGAGCGACGAGCAGTACTTC
D: NA; J: TRBJ2-7; size: NA; V: TRBV6-5; CDR3: CASLANSYEQYF; DNA: TGTGCCAGCTTGGCGAATTCCTACGAGCAGTACTTC
D: NA; J: TRBJ2-5; size: NA; V: TRBV13; CDR3: CASSPEGPLQETQYF; DNA: TGTGCCAGCAGCCCAGAGGGACCGCTACAAGAGACCCAGTACTTC
D: NA; J: TRBJ1-6; size: once; V: TRBV10-3; CDR3: CATGAVEYNSPLHF; DNA: TGTGCCACCGGGGCCGTTGAGTATAATTCACCCCTCCACTTT
D: NA; J: TRBJ2-3; size: NA; V: TRBV27; CDR3: CASSYSASTDTQYF; DNA: TGTGCCAGCAGTTACAGCGCTAGCACAGATACGCAGTATTTT
D: NA; J: TRBJ1-5; size: NA; V: TRBV5-1; CDR3: CASSLAPNQPQHF; DNA: TGCGCCAGCAGCTTGGCCCCCAATCAGCCCCAGCATTTT
D: TRBD1; J: TRBJ1-1; size: once; V: TRBV19; CDR3: CASSWTGGPTEAFF; DNA: TGTGCCAGTAGCTGGACAGGGGGGCCCACTGAAGCTTTCTTT
D: NA; J: TRBJ1-5; size: NA; V: TRBV15; CDR3: CATRTNDSWAPQHF; DNA: TGTGCCACCAGAACGAATGACAGTTGGGCGCCCCAGCATTTT
D: NA; J: TRBJ1-3; size: NA; V: TRBV7-9; CDR3: CASSLVGAASSGNTIYF; DNA: TGTGCCAGCAGCTTAGTGGGAGCAGCCTCCTCTGGAAACACCATATATTTT
D: NA; J: TRBJ1-3; size: NA; V: TRBV19; CDR3: CASTETDSSGNTIYF; DNA: TGTGCCAGTACCGAGACAGATTCCTCTGGAAACACCATATATTTT
D: NA; J: TRBJ2-5; size: NA; V: TRBV4-1; CDR3: CASSQAAYGTQYF; DNA: TGCGCCAGCAGCCAAGCCGCATACGGGACCCAGTACTTC
D: NA; J: TRBJ2-3; size: NA; V: TRBV6-5; CDR3: CASRRGRQGTQYF; DNA: TGTGCCAGCAGAAGGGGGAGGCAAGGTACGCAGTATTTT